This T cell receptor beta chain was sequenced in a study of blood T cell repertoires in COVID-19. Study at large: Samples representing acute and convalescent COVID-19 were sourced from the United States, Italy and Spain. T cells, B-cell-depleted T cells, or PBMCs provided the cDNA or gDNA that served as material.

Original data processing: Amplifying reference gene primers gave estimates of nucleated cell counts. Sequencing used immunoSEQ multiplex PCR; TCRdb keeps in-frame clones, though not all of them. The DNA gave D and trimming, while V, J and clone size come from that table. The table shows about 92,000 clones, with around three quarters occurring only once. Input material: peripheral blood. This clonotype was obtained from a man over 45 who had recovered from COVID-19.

The CDR3 nucleotides are TGTGCCACCAGCAGAGATTCGACTAGCGGGATCAACGAGCAGTACTTC. The encoded protein is CATSRDSTSGINEQYF. The chain joins TRBV15 to TRBJ2-7; 11 bases line up with TRBD2. The V and J ends lost 0 bases and 5 bases, in that order; junction bases with no gene match: 6. Germline V gene sequence: CDR1 LNHNV, CDR2 YYDKDF (reference sequence). CDR3 size: 16 residues. The whole variable domain, filled in from reference TRBV15 and TRBJ2-7, reads DAMVIQNPRYQVTQFGKPVTLSCSQTLNHNVMYWYQQKSSQAPKLLFHYYDKDFNNEADTPDNFQSRRPNTSFCFLDIRSPGLGDTAMYLCATSRDSTSGINEQYFGPGTRLTVT.